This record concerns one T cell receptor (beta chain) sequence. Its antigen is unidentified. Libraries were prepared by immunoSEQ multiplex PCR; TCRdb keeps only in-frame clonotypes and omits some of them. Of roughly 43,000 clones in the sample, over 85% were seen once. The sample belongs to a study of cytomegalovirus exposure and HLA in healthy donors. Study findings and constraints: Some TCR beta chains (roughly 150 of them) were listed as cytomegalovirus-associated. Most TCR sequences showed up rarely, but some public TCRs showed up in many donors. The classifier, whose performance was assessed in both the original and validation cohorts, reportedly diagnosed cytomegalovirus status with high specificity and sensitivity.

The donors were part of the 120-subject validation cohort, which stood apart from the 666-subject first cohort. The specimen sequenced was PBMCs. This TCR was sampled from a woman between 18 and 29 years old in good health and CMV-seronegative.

CDR3 amino acids: CASDASTGGEQYF. Written as DNA, the CDR3 is TGTGCCAGCGATGCCTCGACAGGGGGAGAGCAGTACTTC. The V gene is TRBV28, the J gene TRBJ2-7; TRBD1 agrees at 9 bases. J was trimmed by 7 bases and V by 8 bases; bases with no gene match: 9. This CDR3 region has 13 residues. CDR1 is MDHEN, CDR2 SYDVKM, per germline. Full variable domain (outside the CDR3, taken from reference TRBV28 and TRBJ2-7): DVKVTQSSRYLVKRTGEKVFLECVQDMDHENMFWYRQDPGLGLRLIYFSYDVKMKEKGDIPEGYSVSREKKERFSLILESASTNQTSMYLCASDASTGGEQYFGPGTRLTVT.